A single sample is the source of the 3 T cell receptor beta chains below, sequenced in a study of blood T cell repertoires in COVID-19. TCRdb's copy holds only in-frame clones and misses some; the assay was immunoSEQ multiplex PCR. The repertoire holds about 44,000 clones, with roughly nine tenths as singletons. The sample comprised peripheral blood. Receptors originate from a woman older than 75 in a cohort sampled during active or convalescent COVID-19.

CDR3 sequence reads: CASSLDPQGDSYEQYF. The CDR3 nucleotides are TGTGCCAGCAGCTTAGACCCACAGGGGGACTCCTACGAGCAGTACTTC. The chain carries TRBV11-1 and TRBJ2-7; TRBD1 aligns across 8 bases. The CDR3 loop spans 16 amino acids. V trimming: 1 base; J trimming: 0 bases; junction bases outside the gene matches: 5. Germline V gives CDR1 SGHAT, CDR2 FQDESV (reference sequence).

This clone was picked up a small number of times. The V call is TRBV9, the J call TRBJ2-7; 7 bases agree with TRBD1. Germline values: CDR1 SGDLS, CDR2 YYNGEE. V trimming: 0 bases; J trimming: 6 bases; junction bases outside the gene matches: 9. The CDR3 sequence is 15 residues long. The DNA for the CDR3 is TGTGCCAGCAGCGTAGCTGGGGACAGACCTACCGAGCAGTACTTC. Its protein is CASSVAGDRPTEQYF. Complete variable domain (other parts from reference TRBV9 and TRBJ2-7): DSGVTQTPKHLITATGQRVTLRCSPRSGDLSVYWYQQSLDQGLQFLIQYYNGEERAKGNILERFSAQQFPDLHSELNLSSLELGDSALYFCASSVAGDRPTEQYFGPGTRLTVT.

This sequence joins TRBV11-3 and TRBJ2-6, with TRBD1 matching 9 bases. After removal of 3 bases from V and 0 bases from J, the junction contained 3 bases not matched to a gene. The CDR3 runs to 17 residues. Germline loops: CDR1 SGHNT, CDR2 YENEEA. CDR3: CASSFGTGSSGANVLTF. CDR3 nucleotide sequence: TGTGCCAGCAGCTTTGGGACAGGGAGCTCTGGGGCCAACGTCCTGACTTTC.